This TCR beta chain comes out of a study of T-cell memory formation after mild COVID-19. Study outcomes and limitations: Clones shrinking from day 15 to 85 showed even CD4/CD8 mixes; later expanders tilted CD4+. Within pre-infection memory, some responding clones were found, suggesting cross-reactive memory joined.

Trimming pared 5 bases from V and 0 bases from J, leaving 14 bases between. CDR1 is SGHVS, CDR2 FNYEAQ, per germline. This CDR3 has 17 residues. From the 5' RACE reads, TCRdb called clonotypes with MiXCR, one entry per CDR3 protein. Of approximately 250,000 distinct CDR3 sequences listed, 15% to 20% are singletons. A remark on this clonotype: Antigen specificity is unknown.

Sequenced: PBMCs or a T cell subset sorted from them (not recorded which). The TCR comes from a man aged 18 to 30 who had mild COVID-19 (a few samples of this study predate the infection). Cell type and time point are not known. The chain uses TRBV7-6 and TRBJ1-6; a possible D gene is TRBD1 (6 bases). The CDR3 loop reads CASSPGTPSSYNSPLHF. The CDR3 DNA follows: TGTGCCAGCAGCCCCGGGACACCAAGCTCCTATAATTCACCCCTCCACTTT.